This T cell receptor (beta chain) appears in the sequencing data of a study of siplizumab effects on memory and regulatory T cells (dated by TCRdb to the late 2010s). General notes on the study: Across about eight responder-stimulator pairs, mixed lymphocyte reactions were run as pairs, roughly 1 with siplizumab at 0.95 to 1 ug/mL and roughly 1 without drug. The study looked at the effect of siplizumab, an anti-CD2 antibody, on alloreactive T-cell subsets in allogeneic mixed lymphocyte reactions made from human PBMCs.

Broader findings and caveats from the paper: Siplizumab significantly lowered the cumulative frequency of alloreactive sequences that could be traced to unstimulated CD4+ memory T cells. Compared with memory T cells, unstimulated naive T cells appeared more diverse, and naive cells seemed to make a substantial contribution to the alloresponse. Among mappable alloreactive CD4+ clones, an average Treg-derived fraction of almost 70% was observed with siplizumab, compared with 26.9% in control reactions. Whether proliferating Tregs from siplizumab cultures were suppressive was not functionally confirmed. Because sequences below about 10^-5 frequency were poorly captured, only a minor fraction of alloreactive clones could be mapped to unstimulated subsets. Roughly 75-97% of proliferating CD4+ or CD8+ clones could not be assigned a naive or memory phenotype.

This clone is classified as medium-sized (0.01 to 0.1%). It lacks a known antigen. Base qualities are missing; no much larger clone stands one base away. Other DNA sequences of this sample code for an identical CDR3. Library construction relied on the immunoSEQ multiplex PCR assay. The deep sequencing platform assayed 90,000 to 100,000 TCR templates per sample. Genomic DNA extracted from sorted T cells was used for TCRbeta CDR3 sequencing. The published analysis was carried out like this. The R programming language was used for clonal analysis of TCRbeta CDR3 data. Unstimulated samples were compared with post-reaction CFSE-low samples to define alloreactive CD4+ and CD8+ clones. By matching sequences to the repertoires of sorted unstimulated Treg and non-Treg cells, each alloreactive CD4+ clone was assigned a regulatory or non-regulatory origin. Entries here come from immuneACCESS through TCRdb and include only in-frame sequences with V and J called. Some clones fail to appear in such tables; in the studies checked, an unresolved V gene covers under half of the shortfall, and the cause of the remainder is unknown. The DNA gave D and trimming, while V, J and clone size come from that table. Here the sample has some 15,000 clones; approximately 49% occur a single time. The ten largest make up roughly 8.7% of the sample.

Cells from the mixed lymphocyte reactions were cocultured for about 6 days at 37 degrees C. After responder PBMCs were labelled with CFSE and stimulator PBMCs with Violet Dye, the two populations were combined at a 1:1 ratio. Sorted unstimulated T cells and proliferating T cells recovered from mixed lymphocyte reactions underwent TCRbeta CDR3 sequencing. Fresh whole blood from over 8 HLA-typed healthy donors was used to isolate PBMCs. Proliferating CFSE-low responder T cells were FACS-sorted after the mixed lymphocyte reaction for TCR sequencing. What was sequenced was CFSE-low (dividing) CD4+ T cells sorted from an allogeneic mixed lymphocyte reaction. This clonotype was sampled from a human donor in good health; the cells came from an allogeneic mixed lymphocyte reaction.

CDR3 sequence: CASSRDRQETQYF. At the DNA level, the sequence is TGTGCCAGCTCGAGGGACAGGCAAGAGACCCAGTACTTC. The chain employs TRBV18 and TRBJ2-5; 8 nucleotides in the junction match TRBD1. V and J are trimmed by 6 bases and 2 bases, and the gene matches miss 2 bases of the junction. CDR1 KGHSH and CDR2 LQKENI were looked up in the germline V gene. Including the terminal cysteine and phenylalanine, the CDR3 comprises 13 residues. Left in the record is the CDR3 DNA by itself, 39 bases read in frame from the first base.